A selection of T cell receptor beta chains follows, all from one sample in a study of T cell clones after liver transplantation. TCRdb keeps only in-frame clones here, not all; method: immunoSEQ multiplex PCR. Of 68,000 or so clones listed, 80% to 95% are singletons. The input for sequencing was CD4+ T cells from blood, taken about 26 months after liver transplant. The receptors shown here come from a human patient who received a liver transplant. The graft donor may have given rise to some T cells. Each CDR3 is given with its conserved first and last residue. Each record gives: D gene, clone size, V gene, J gene, CDR3 DNA, CDR3 protein. D genes are given only for firm matches. The size of a clone is reported for some rows only, either as once, few or many, or as a class for expanded clones.

>NA|NA|TRBV9|TRBJ2-5
TGTGCCAGCAGCGTAGGGGTGGGTCAACAAGAGACCCAGTACTTC
CASSVGVGQQETQYF
>NA|NA|TRBV18|TRBJ2-7
TGTGCCAGCTCACCAGGCTGGGGGGCCTACGAGCAGTACTTC
CASSPGWGAYEQYF
>NA|medium-sized|TRBV27|TRBJ1-5
TGTGCCAGCAGTTTATCGACAGATTATAGCAATCAGCCCCAGCATTTT
CASSLSTDYSNQPQHF
>NA|once|TRBV7-8|TRBJ2-1
TGTGCCAGCAGTCCGAGACCTGGGGGGACAAATAACAATGAGCAGTTCTTC
CASSPRPGGTNNNEQFF
>NA|NA|TRBV5-1|TRBJ2-7
TGCGCCAGCAGCTTCACACAGGCCTACGAGCAGTACTTC
CASSFTQAYEQYF
>NA|NA|TRBV27|TRBJ1-6
TGTGCCAGCAGACCAATTTCACAGGCCTATAATTCACCCCTCCACTTT
CASRPISQAYNSPLHF
>NA|NA|TRBV4-2|TRBJ2-3
TGTGCCAGCAGTCAAGTGGGGAGCGGGAGCACAGATACGCAGTATTTT
CASSQVGSGSTDTQYF
>NA|few|TRBV10-3|TRBJ1-1
TGTGCCATTCGGCCGGTCCTAAAGGGCACTGAAGCTTTCTTT
CAIRPVLKGTEAFF
>NA|NA|TRBV4-1|TRBJ2-1
TGCGCCAGCTCTGGGGTATCCGGTGAGCAGTTCTTC
CASSGVSGEQFF
>NA|few|TRBV7-8|TRBJ1-4
TGTGCCAGCAGCTTAGGTCACAGGGAGGAAAAACTGTTTTTT
CASSLGHREEKLFF
>NA|NA|TRBV6-1|TRBJ2-1
TGTGCCAGCAGTGAAGCGCTAATAGCGCTATACAATGAGCAGTTCTTC
CASSEALIALYNEQFF
>TRBD2|NA|TRBV29-1|TRBJ2-7
TGCAGCGTCGCGGGACTAGCGGGGTTGTACGAGCAGTACTTC
CSVAGLAGLYEQYF
>NA|NA|TRBV11-3|TRBJ1-1
TGTGCCAGCAGCCGCCAGATGTCGGGGGAGAACACTGAAGCTTTCTTT
CASSRQMSGENTEAFF
>NA|NA|TRBV7-8|TRBJ2-6
TGTGCCAGCAGCTTGAGAGGGCTAAGCTCTGGGGCCAACGTCCTGACTTTC
CASSLRGLSSGANVLTF
>NA|NA|TRBV5-6|TRBJ1-2
TGTGCCAGCAGCCGCCGGGGTGTAGCGGCCTATGGCTACACCTTC
CASSRRGVAAYGYTF
>NA|NA|TRBV30|TRBJ1-3
TGTGCTGGGAGGGGGGACTCTGGAAACACCATATATTTT
CAGRGDSGNTIYF
>TRBD2|NA|TRBV2|TRBJ2-2
TGTGCCAGCAGTGAAGGCGGCGGGAGAAAGAACACCGGGGAGCTGTTTTTT
CASSEGGGRKNTGELFF
>NA|once|TRBV7-8|TRBJ2-2
TGTGCCAGCAGCCTCCTGGTAGCCGCCGGGGAGCTGTTTTTT
CASSLLVAAGELFF
>TRBD2|NA|TRBV29-1|TRBJ2-3
TGCAGCGCTCGGGGAGGGCGGCCCACAGATACGCAGTATTTT
CSARGGRPTDTQYF
>NA|NA|TRBV28|TRBJ2-6
TGTGCCAGCAGTCCTCTAGCGACTGGGGCCAACGTCCTGACTTTC
CASSPLATGANVLTF
>TRBD1|few|TRBV6-1|TRBJ1-1
TGTGCCAGCAGCTTGACAGGGGCGACCACTGAAGCTTTCTTT
CASSLTGATTEAFF
>TRBD1|NA|TRBV5-5|TRBJ1-2
TGTGCCAGCAGCTTGGTGTCAGGGGGTGGAGGCTACACCTTC
CASSLVSGGGGYTF
>TRBD2|NA|TRBV6-6|TRBJ2-1
TGTGCCAGCAGTTACGGTCTAGCGGGAGGCGAGCAGTTCTTC
CASSYGLAGGEQFF
>NA|NA|TRBV7-3|TRBJ2-7
TGTGCCAGCCCGACTAGGAGCTCCTACGAGCAGTACTTC
CASPTRSSYEQYF
>TRBD1|NA|TRBV11-3|TRBJ2-7
TGTGCCAGCAGCGACCGAGGACAGGGAACCTACGAGCAGTACTTC
CASSDRGQGTYEQYF
>TRBD2|few|TRBV2|TRBJ2-1
TGTGCCAGCAGTGAAGCGACGGGAGGGCTGGGTGAGCAGTTCTTC
CASSEATGGLGEQFF
>TRBD1|NA|TRBV11-2|TRBJ2-5
TGTGCCAGCAGCTGGGACAGCGAAGAGACCCAGTACTTC
CASSWDSEETQYF
>NA|NA|TRBV11-2|TRBJ2-1
TGTGCCAGCAGCTTAGGGAGTTTCTCCTACAATGAGCAGTTCTTC
CASSLGSFSYNEQFF
>TRBD1|NA|TRBV5-4|TRBJ1-2
TGTGCCAGCAGCCTGAGGGACAGAGCTAACTATGGCTACACCTTC
CASSLRDRANYGYTF
>TRBD2|NA|TRBV4-3|TRBJ2-1
TGCGCCAGCAGCCAAGGGGGAGCGGGGCCACCCTACAATGAGCAGTTCTTC
CASSQGGAGPPYNEQFF
>NA|NA|TRBV4-2|TRBJ2-6
TGTGCCAGCAGCCAAGCCGGCTCAGGAGGGGCCAACGTCCTGACTTTC
CASSQAGSGGANVLTF
>NA|NA|TRBV9|TRBJ2-7
TGTGCCAGCAGCGTAGGGGGCGGGTTTGTCCACGAGCAGTACTTC
CASSVGGGFVHEQYF
>NA|NA|TRBV9|TRBJ1-1
TGTGCCAGCAGCGTAGGGGAACTTCTGAACACTGAAGCTTTCTTT
CASSVGELLNTEAFF
>NA|NA|TRBV29-1|TRBJ1-5
TGCAGCGTCGGGGCGGGTTTACGTCAGCCCCAGCATTTT
CSVGAGLRQPQHF
>NA|NA|TRBV7-2|TRBJ2-1
TGTGCCAGCAGCCCGTCTTGGGACAATGAGCAGTTCTTC
CASSPSWDNEQFF
>NA|NA|TRBV29-1|TRBJ2-3
TGCAGCGTTGCTCTATCCGATACGCAGTATTTT
CSVALSDTQYF
>NA|NA|TRBV12-5|TRBJ2-1
TGTGCTAGTGGTTTGAGCTCGGCTTACTGGCAGTTCTTC
CASGLSSAYWQFF
>NA|NA|TRBV6-1|TRBJ2-1
TGTGCCAGCAGTCCTCGTCTATATGAGCAGTTCTTC
CASSPRLYEQFF
>TRBD1|once|TRBV6-6|TRBJ1-1
TGTGCCAGCAGTTCCCGGGACAGACCGAACACTGAAGCTTTCTTT
CASSSRDRPNTEAFF
>TRBD2|NA|TRBV10-1|TRBJ2-3
TGCGCCAGCTCTTTGACTAGCGGGAGTACAGATACGCAGTATTTT
CASSLTSGSTDTQYF
>NA|NA|TRBV5-1|TRBJ2-7
TGCGCCAGCAGCTTGGCTACTAGATCCTACGAGCAGTACTTC
CASSLATRSYEQYF
>NA|NA|TRBV11-2|TRBJ2-3
TGTGCCAGCAGCTTAGATACGAGTAGCACAGATACGCAGTATTTT
CASSLDTSSTDTQYF
>NA|NA|TRBV28|TRBJ1-1
TGTGCCAGCAGTCGGCGCGGAGAAGCTTTCTTT
CASSRRGEAFF
>TRBD1|NA|TRBV5-6|TRBJ2-6
TGTGCCAGCAGCTCGACAGGGGTCCGGTCTGGGGCCAACGTCCTGACTTTC
CASSSTGVRSGANVLTF
>TRBD1|NA|TRBV2|TRBJ1-2
TGTGCCAGCAGTGAAGTTAGGACAGGGGGCGGCTATGGCTACACCTTC
CASSEVRTGGGYGYTF
>NA|NA|TRBV28|TRBJ2-2
TGTGCCAGCACCTTACCCGGGACTCCGAACACCGGGGAGCTGTTTTTT
CASTLPGTPNTGELFF
>TRBD2|NA|TRBV7-8|TRBJ2-1
TGTGCCAGCAGCGAGACTAGCGGGATCTACAATGAGCAGTTCTTC
CASSETSGIYNEQFF
>TRBD2|NA|TRBV19|TRBJ2-4
TGTGCCAGCGCCCGAGCGGGGGACATTCAGTACTTC
CASARAGDIQYF
>TRBD1|NA|TRBV15|TRBJ2-5
TGTGCCACCAGCAGATCTTTAACCGCAGACAGGGGACAAGAGACCCAGTACTTC
CATSRSLTADRGQETQYF
>NA|NA|TRBV7-3|TRBJ2-3
TGTGCCAGCAGCTTAGGCCCCGCCGCAGATACGCAGTATTTT
CASSLGPAADTQYF
>NA|NA|TRBV12-5|TRBJ1-3
TGTGCTAGTGGCCTCTCCCCAGGGGACGGAAACACCATATATTTT
CASGLSPGDGNTIYF
>TRBD1|NA|TRBV10-3|TRBJ1-2
TGTGCCATCACTCCCGGACAGGGAGGCCCCTATGGCTACACCTTC
CAITPGQGGPYGYTF
>NA|NA|TRBV13|TRBJ2-7
TGTGCCAGCAGCCCCCGGGAAGCCTCAGGGACCCACTACGAGCAGTACTTC
CASSPREASGTHYEQYF
>TRBD1|NA|TRBV15|TRBJ1-5
TGTGCCACCAGCACTGCGGACAGGGTCGTTCAGCCCCAGCATTTT
CATSTADRVVQPQHF